A selection of T cell receptor beta chains follows, all from one sample in a study of graft-versus-host responses after intestinal transplantation. TCRdb keeps only in-frame clones here, not all; method: immunoSEQ multiplex PCR. The table shows 57,000 or so clones, with around nine tenths occurring only once. Here the sequenced sample was PBMCs, taken about 120 days after intestinal transplantation. The source is a human patient who received an intestinal transplant, so some T cells may come from the graft donor. CDR3s include the opening cysteine and the closing phenylalanine or tryptophan. A D gene is named only where the DNA matches it firmly. Clone sizes are given selectively: once, few, many, or a class where the clone is expanded.

cdr3_aa	clone_size	v_call	j_call	d_call
CASSYTSANTEAFF	NA	TRBV6-5	TRBJ1-1	NA
CASSQDRDNQPQHF	NA	TRBV4-1	TRBJ1-5	NA
CASSPREQGPGNTIYF	NA	TRBV7-9	TRBJ1-3	TRBD1
CASSLFDVAGGPSYNEQFF	NA	TRBV5-1	TRBJ2-1	TRBD2
CASSYLRTGGSYGYTF	NA	TRBV6-5	TRBJ1-2	TRBD1
CSVGGMNTEAFF	NA	TRBV29-1	TRBJ1-1	NA
CASSNPVPGGGCGNTEAFF	NA	TRBV21-1	TRBJ1-1	NA
CASSQSGTALGEQYF	NA	TRBV4-1	TRBJ2-7	NA
CASKTRPSGTYEQYF	NA	TRBV11-1	TRBJ2-7	NA
CASSPAPPAETQYF	NA	TRBV6-6	TRBJ2-5	NA
CASSPQADTQYF	NA	TRBV6-6	TRBJ2-3	NA
CASGWGAGGLETQYF	NA	TRBV27	TRBJ2-5	TRBD2
CASSLTPGYSNQPQHF	NA	TRBV28	TRBJ1-5	NA
CASSHRQVSNQPQHF	NA	TRBV4-1	TRBJ1-5	NA
CASSLSVALEQFF	NA	TRBV5-1	TRBJ2-1	NA
CASSRAGAGRNTGELFF	NA	TRBV28	TRBJ2-2	TRBD2
CASSLIGQGPDTQYF	NA	TRBV28	TRBJ2-3	TRBD1
CASSGPSGTGVAYEQYF	NA	TRBV7-8	NA	TRBD1
CASQTTVIYEQYF	NA	TRBV6-1	TRBJ2-7	NA
CASSGRGGTSTDTQYF	NA	TRBV6-1	TRBJ2-3	NA
CASSPRAEETQYF	few	TRBV6-6	TRBJ2-5	NA
CASSNGALRYGYTF	NA	TRBV7-9	TRBJ1-2	NA
CASSFARQFYNEQFF	NA	TRBV7-8	TRBJ2-1	NA
CASSQEGLAGLTGELFF	NA	TRBV4-1	TRBJ2-2	TRBD2
CASSLAIGYTYEQYF	NA	TRBV7-8	TRBJ2-7	NA
CATIGQGWGTDTQYF	NA	TRBV10-3	TRBJ2-3	TRBD1
CASSLATADYYGYTF	NA	TRBV5-6	TRBJ1-2	NA
CASSPPSGLDGYTF	NA	TRBV18	TRBJ1-2	NA
CASRWTSGDLNEQFF	NA	TRBV2	TRBJ2-1	TRBD2
CASSQEVEGNEKLFF	NA	TRBV14	TRBJ1-4	NA
CGTDTQYF	NA	TRBV3-1/TRBV3-2	TRBJ2-3	NA
CASSFIDLDTEAFF	few	TRBV7-9	TRBJ1-1	NA
CAISESRGASDTQYF	once	TRBV10-3	TRBJ2-3	NA
CASSEALADYNEQFF	NA	TRBV6-1	TRBJ2-1	TRBD2
CASRAGGSYNEQFF	NA	TRBV2	TRBJ2-1	TRBD2
CASSPGTANGDEQFF	once	TRBV5-1	TRBJ2-1	NA
CASSLFPGQGAGGANVLTF	NA	TRBV5-1	TRBJ2-6	TRBD1
CASSLGRTDTQYF	once	TRBV5-1	TRBJ2-3	NA
CASSVSPWTREETQYF	NA	TRBV9	TRBJ2-5	NA
CASSPAGPSSTDTQYF	NA	TRBV5-6	TRBJ2-3	TRBD2
CASKVRDSSSGANVLTF	NA	TRBV28	TRBJ2-6	NA
CASETGQSSYEQYF	NA	TRBV2	NA	TRBD1
CASSELGRRSGSNEQFF	NA	TRBV6-1	TRBJ2-1	TRBD2
CASTRTSLRSSYNEQFF	NA	TRBV19	TRBJ2-1	NA
CASSQRAGGSYEQYF	NA	TRBV4-1	TRBJ2-7	NA
CSVAHGDGNTIYF	NA	TRBV29-1	TRBJ1-3	NA
CAISEWPRSTDTQYF	once	TRBV10-3	TRBJ2-3	NA
CSVSQGINEKLFF	NA	TRBV29-1	TRBJ1-4	TRBD1
CASSKGSLTETQYF	NA	TRBV21-1	TRBJ2-5	NA
CASSEAGLEQYF	NA	TRBV2	TRBJ2-7	NA
CASSDTGGGETQYF	NA	TRBV9	TRBJ2-5	TRBD1
CASSDTTGPFMGDTQYF	NA	TRBV4-1	TRBJ2-3	NA
CASSWEGVDTQYF	NA	TRBV28	TRBJ2-3	NA
CASSLYRAATEAFF	NA	TRBV7-6	TRBJ1-1	NA
CASSRDGYQPQHF	NA	TRBV6-5	TRBJ1-5	NA
CASSLDRSWVGELFF	NA	TRBV7-9	TRBJ2-2	NA
CASSLSGTPGGNQPQHF	once	TRBV7-8	TRBJ1-5	NA
CASSPPKAGEQFF	NA	TRBV4-2	TRBJ2-1	NA
CASSNTGGFNEKLFF	NA	TRBV2	TRBJ1-4	TRBD1
CAIHNPRRRQETQYF	NA	TRBV28	TRBJ2-5	NA